This is a list of T cell receptor beta chains from one sample in a study of blood T cells in healthy people across ages. TCRdb fed the 5' RACE reads into MiXCR, producing one record per CDR3 protein. Of 800,000 or so distinct CDR3 sequences in the sample, 25% were seen once. This same sample was also taken into another study, of T cells of mothers and their children.

The specimen was blood. The receptors were gathered from a boy younger than 18 in good health. Each CDR3 is given with its conserved first and last residue. The D gene is left open where the match is weak. Clone size, where shown, is once, few, many, or a class for clones that have expanded.

v_call	d_call	clone_size	j_call	cdr3_aa	cdr3_nt
TRBV4-3	-	-	TRBJ2-3	CASSPALSDTQYF	TGCGCTAGCAGCCCTGCCCTGTCAGATACGCAGTATTTT
TRBV4-3	-	few	TRBJ2-7	CASSQETHPYEQYF	TGCGCCAGCAGCCAGGAGACCCACCCCTACGAGCAGTACTTC
TRBV10-3	-	few	TRBJ1-6	CAISERRRSSYNSPLHF	TGTGCCATCAGTGAGAGGCGTCGTAGCTCCTATAATTCACCCCTCCACTTT
TRBV4-3	-	-	TRBJ2-1	CASSQVRGDYEQFF	TGCGCCAGCAGCCAAGTAAGGGGGGACTATGAGCAGTTCTTC
TRBV5-1	TRBD2	few	TRBJ2-5	CASSAGLAGGARETQYF	TGCGCCAGCAGCGCGGGACTAGCGGGAGGGGCCCGAGAGACCCAGTACTTC
TRBV5-1	-	once	TRBJ1-6	CASSPGLNDSPLHF	TGCGCCAGCAGCCCCGGCTTAAATGATTCACCCCTCCACTTT
TRBV4-3	-	once	TRBJ2-5	CASSQSQGSGETQYF	TGCGCCAGCAGCCAATCACAAGGGTCGGGAGAGACCCAGTACTTC
TRBV4-3	TRBD2	few	TRBJ2-5	CASSQELAGQETQYF	TGCGCCAGCAGCCAAGAACTAGCGGGCCAAGAGACCCAGTACTTC
TRBV7-3	-	few	TRBJ2-7	CASSYSGANEQYF	TGTGCCAGCAGCTACTCGGGGGCTAACGAGCAGTACTTC
TRBV5-1	TRBD1	-	TRBJ2-7	CASSSNPTGGTYEQYF	TGCGCCAGCAGCTCCAATCCCACAGGGGGAACCTACGAGCAGTACTTC
TRBV4-1	-	few	TRBJ2-6	CASSHYANVLTF	TGCGCCAGCAGCCACTATGCCAACGTCCTGACTTTC
TRBV7-9	TRBD2	-	TRBJ2-2	CASSSSGTNTGELFF	TGTGCCAGCAGCTCTAGCGGGACCAACACCGGGGAGCTGTTTTTT
TRBV7-9	-	few	TRBJ1-4	CASTPPGGLINEKLFF	TGTGCCAGCACCCCACCCGGTGGGCTGATTAATGAAAAACTGTTTTTT
TRBV29-1	-	few	TRBJ1-1	CSVEYPGRRNTEAFF	TGCAGCGTTGAGTACCCGGGACGAAGGAACACTGAAGCTTTCTTT
TRBV7-8	-	-	TRBJ1-5	CASSSSRWSNQPQHF	TGTGCCAGCAGCTCGAGTCGGTGGAGCAATCAGCCCCAGCATTTT
TRBV29-1	-	once	TRBJ2-1	CSVEDQGVHNEQFF	TGCAGCGTTGAAGATCAAGGGGTCCACAATGAGCAGTTCTTC
TRBV20-1	TRBD1	few	TRBJ1-6	CSARGMDRGRASYNSPLHF	TGCAGTGCTAGAGGAATGGACAGGGGGCGCGCATCCTATAATTCACCCCTCCACTTT
TRBV15	-	-	TRBJ2-3	CATSRDSGVGTQYF	TGTGCCACCAGCAGAGATTCGGGGGTCGGAACGCAGTATTTT
TRBV6-2/TRBV6-3	-	few	TRBJ2-3	CASTEEDVTDTQYF	TGTGCCAGCACCGAGGAGGACGTGACAGATACGCAGTATTTT
TRBV6-6	TRBD2	-	TRBJ2-4	CASNKSGRAKNIQYF	TGTGCCAGCAACAAAAGCGGGAGAGCCAAAAACATTCAGTACTTC
TRBV12-3/TRBV12-4	-	many	TRBJ2-7	CASSPAYEQYF	TGTGCCAGCAGCCCCGCCTACGAGCAGTACTTC
TRBV6-1	TRBD1	few	TRBJ2-1	CASRTGTYNEQFF	TGTGCCAGCAGGACAGGGACATACAATGAGCAGTTCTTC
TRBV15	-	few	TRBJ1-4	CATREEINEKLFF	TGTGCCACCAGGGAGGAGATTAATGAAAAACTGTTTTTT
TRBV16	TRBD1	few	TRBJ2-7	CASSPQGARVSEQYF	TGTGCCAGCAGCCCTCAGGGGGCCCGCGTCAGCGAGCAGTACTTC
TRBV7-9	-	-	TRBJ1-5	CASSDQDTLGPQHF	TGTGCCAGCAGCGACCAGGACACCCTGGGGCCCCAGCATTTT
TRBV28	-	-	TRBJ1-1	CASSLPDEEGVEAFF	TGTGCCAGCAGTTTACCCGACGAAGAAGGGGTCGAAGCTTTCTTT
TRBV18	-	-	TRBJ1-6	CASSSGPDSPLHF	TGTGCCAGCTCATCGGGACCTGACTCACCCCTCCACTTT
TRBV7-2	-	-	TRBJ1-1	CASSLGVGAEAFF	TGTGCCAGCAGCCTAGGGGTGGGGGCTGAAGCTTTCTTT
TRBV10-3	-	-	TRBJ1-4	CAISPRTNEKLFF	TGTGCCATCAGCCCACGTACCAATGAAAAACTGTTTTTT
TRBV29-1	-	-	TRBJ2-3	CSVEQGRGRGTDTQYF	TGCAGCGTTGAACAGGGTCGGGGACGTGGCACAGATACGCAGTATTTT
TRBV14	-	-	TRBJ1-4	CASSQEGLRNEKLFF	TGTGCCAGCAGCCAAGAGGGGTTACGGAATGAAAAACTGTTTTTT
TRBV4-3	TRBD1	few	TRBJ2-1	CASSPRDRGFNEQFF	TGCGCCAGCAGCCCACGGGACAGGGGATTCAATGAGCAGTTCTTC
TRBV7-9	-	-	TRBJ2-5	CASSLGTIAGDVQETQYF	TGTGCCAGCAGCTTAGGCACAATCGCAGGGGACGTCCAAGAGACCCAGTACTTC
TRBV10-3	TRBD1	-	TRBJ1-1	CAISQGVTEAFF	TGTGCCATCAGTCAGGGGGTCACTGAAGCTTTCTTT
TRBV28	TRBD2	-	TRBJ2-4	CASSFLSGQSCYF	TGTGCCAGCAGTTTTCTTAGCGGGCAATCGTGTTACTTC
TRBV7-6	-	-	TRBJ1-6	CASSSTSNNSPLHF	TGTGCCAGCAGCTCGACGTCTAATAATTCACCCCTCCACTTT
TRBV6-5	-	few	TRBJ1-4	CASSYSLGRANEKLFF	TGTGCCAGCAGTTACTCGTTAGGGCGAGCTAATGAAAAACTGTTTTTT
TRBV20-1	TRBD2	few	TRBJ2-3	CSAREPGRGDTDTQYF	TGCAGTGCTAGAGAACCGGGGAGGGGAGACACAGATACGCAGTATTTT
TRBV7-9	-	few	TRBJ2-1	CASSPEPIRDEQFF	TGTGCCAGCAGCCCAGAACCGATTCGGGATGAGCAGTTCTTC
TRBV10-3	TRBD2	few	TRBJ2-1	CAIGEREAEQFF	TGTGCCATCGGAGAACGGGAGGCGGAGCAGTTCTTC
TRBV28	TRBD2	-	TRBJ2-7	CASSLLGGGLAGRSSYEQYF	TGTGCCAGCAGTTTACTGGGTGGGGGACTAGCGGGACGGTCTTCCTACGAGCAGTACTTC
TRBV3-1	-	-	TRBJ2-1	CASSHSGNEQFF	TGTGCCAGCAGCCATTCCGGCAATGAGCAGTTCTTC
TRBV4-1	-	-	TRBJ2-3	CASSQEQRKGTDTQYF	TGCGCCAGCAGCCAAGAACAGAGAAAGGGAACAGATACGCAGTATTTT
TRBV7-9	-	-	TRBJ1-2	CASNPTGTGYGYTF	TGTGCCAGCAACCCAACAGGGACTGGGTATGGCTACACCTTC
TRBV5-6	-	-	TRBJ2-5	CASSYRRPAGETQYF	TGTGCCAGCAGCTACCGCCGTCCAGCCGGGGAGACTCAGTACTTC
TRBV13	TRBD2	once	TRBJ2-7	CASSLSPGRLAGASYEQYF	TGTGCCAGCAGCTTAAGCCCCGGTCGGCTAGCGGGAGCGTCCTACGAGCAGTACTTC
TRBV4-3	-	-	TRBJ2-4	CASSQDALGDNIQYF	TGCGCCAGCAGCCAAGATGCACTGGGGGACAACATTCAGTACTTC
TRBV29-1	-	-	TRBJ1-4	CSVEGGPNEKLFF	TGCAGCGTTGAGGGAGGCCCTAATGAAAAACTGTTTTTT
TRBV12-3/TRBV12-4	TRBD1	few	TRBJ1-2	CASSPNRGGDGYTF	TGTGCCAGCAGTCCGAACAGGGGGGGCGATGGCTACACCTTC
TRBV12-3/TRBV12-4	TRBD1	-	TRBJ2-1	CASSSGNRGVEQFF	TGTGCCAGCAGTTCTGGTAACAGGGGGGTTGAGCAGTTCTTC
TRBV7-3	-	-	TRBJ2-5	CASSPVVGPQETQYF	TGTGCCAGCAGCCCGGTGGTGGGTCCTCAAGAGACCCAGTACTTC
TRBV5-1	-	-	TRBJ2-1	CASSSSLYEAYNGQFF	TGCGCCAGCAGCTCCTCCTTATACGAGGCTTACAATGGGCAGTTCTTC
TRBV27	-	-	TRBJ2-5	CASSLSGLPRETQYF	TGTGCCAGCAGTTTATCGGGCCTCCCAAGAGAGACCCAGTACTTC
TRBV27	-	few	TRBJ2-7	CASSLITGMYHEQYF	TGTGCCAGCAGTTTAATAACAGGGATGTACCACGAGCAGTACTTC
TRBV29-1	-	-	TRBJ1-1	CSVGQENMNTEAFF	TGCAGCGTGGGGCAGGAGAACATGAACACTGAAGCTTTCTTT
TRBV7-2	TRBD1	-	TRBJ2-4	CASSLEAGGFDIQYF	TGTGCCAGCAGCTTAGAAGCAGGGGGCTTCGACATTCAGTACTTC
TRBV29-1	-	-	TRBJ1-1	CSVRAETEAFF	TGCAGCGTTAGGGCAGAAACTGAAGCTTTCTTT
TRBV27	-	-	TRBJ1-4	CASGSGSGYEKLFF	TGTGCCAGCGGTTCGGGGTCGGGGTATGAAAAACTGTTTTTT
TRBV12-3/TRBV12-4	TRBD1	-	TRBJ2-3	CASSLGGGDRVYF	TGTGCCAGCAGTTTAGGGGGAGGGGACAGGGTGTATTTT